A single sample gave rise to the 8 T cell receptor beta chains below, sequenced in a study of multiple sclerosis patients with progressive multifocal leukoencephalopathy. Repertoires were generated with immunoSEQ multiplex PCR, while TCRdb's copy carries only in-frame clones and drops some. The sample consists of 30,000 or so clones, around 89% of them appearing once. Regarding time point: less than 15 months of natalizumab therapy. Source: PBMCs, taken from a patient treated with natalizumab. The origin of the receptors is a human donor with multiple sclerosis.

The chain is built from TRBV7-6 and TRBJ1-2; D is unclear. The CDR3 consists of 15 residues. V lost 1 base and J 5 bases, leaving 14 bases between the germline ends. Germline V gene data show CDR1 as SGHVS and CDR2 as FNYEAQ. The CDR3 sequence is CASSLGIRGRYGYTF. The CDR3 DNA reads TGTGCCAGCAGCTTAGGGATCCGTGGGAGATATGGCTACACCTTC.

The chain recombines TRBV7-9 with TRBJ1-2, with D perhaps TRBD1 (6 bases). Germline CDR1 and CDR2: SEHNR and FQNEAQ (reference sequence). This CDR3 comprises 14 residues. Trimming took off 5 bases at V and 5 bases at J, with 15 bases between the two ends. The CDR3 nucleotides are TGTGCCAGCAGCCCCTGGACAGTCCGGTATGGCTACACCTTC. This codes for CASSPWTVRYGYTF.

The CDR3 reads CASSVAGGPFGELFF. CDR3 coding DNA: TGTGCCAGCAGTGTGGCAGGGGGCCCCTTCGGGGAGCTGTTTTTT. The chain employs TRBV28 and TRBJ2-2, with 8 bases that match TRBD1. The J segment lost 7 bases and the V segment lost 5 bases, leaving 9 bases of the junction unmatched. The CDR3 is 15 amino acids. Per germline, CDR1 MDHEN and CDR2 SYDVKM.

This chain connects TRBV19 to TRBJ1-1; 7 bases agree with TRBD1. The V gene end was trimmed by 6 bases and the J gene end by 3 bases; junction bases not matched to a gene: 13. The CDR3 runs to 16 residues. Germline CDR1 reads LNHDA; CDR2 reads SQIVND (reference sequence). The CDR3 sequence: CASRLRGKGIDTEAFF. CDR3 nucleotide sequence: TGTGCCAGTAGACTCAGGGGGAAGGGAATAGACACTGAAGCTTTCTTT.

The chain uses TRBV6-1 and TRBJ2-7, with D unclear. The CDR3 extends over 14 amino acids. Germline V gives CDR1 MNHNS, CDR2 SASEGT. Trimming took off 2 bases at V and 4 bases at J, with 12 bases between the two ends. The CDR3 reads CASSENVRDYEQYF. The CDR3 DNA reads TGTGCCAGCAGTGAAAACGTAAGGGATTACGAGCAGTACTTC.

This clone showed up just once. The V gene is TRBV28, the J gene TRBJ1-4; 8 bases are shared with TRBD1. The CDR3 totals 17 residues. The V and J ends lost 3 bases and 8 bases, in that order; junction bases with no gene match: 14. Germline CDR1 MDHEN, CDR2 SYDVKM. The chain's CDR3 is CASSFPPLDRVIEKLFF. CDR3 DNA: TGTGCCAGCAGTTTCCCTCCGTTGGACAGGGTAATCGAAAAACTGTTTTTT.

The chain joins TRBV11-2 to TRBJ2-5, with TRBD2 as a possible D gene (6 bases). The CDR3 spans 17 residues. Germline loops: CDR1 SGHAT, CDR2 FQNNGV. The V and J ends lost 6 bases and 5 bases respectively, with 25 bases between them. CDR3 sequence: CASSPRRDSHTSETQYF. Written as DNA, the CDR3 is TGTGCCAGCAGTCCCCGGCGGGATAGCCACACCAGCGAGACCCAGTACTTC. The variable domain in full, completed from reference TRBV11-2 and TRBJ2-5, reads EAGVAQSPRYKIIEKRQSVAFWCNPISGHATLYWYQQILGQGPKLLIQFQNNGVVDDSQLPKDRFSAERLKGVDSTLKIQPAKLEDSAVYLCASSPRRDSHTSETQYFGPGTRLLVL.

The chain is built from TRBV7-2 and TRBJ1-5, with D hard to call. CDR1 and CDR2 (germline): SGHTA, FQGNSA. This CDR3 has 14 residues. Deletions cut 3 bases from V and 0 bases from J, with 6 bases between. The CDR3 is CASSFDDSNQPQHF. In nucleotides, the CDR3 is TGTGCCAGCAGCTTTGACGATAGCAATCAGCCCCAGCATTTT.